This T cell receptor (beta chain) was identified during a study of T cells in Graves' hyperthyroidism and ophthalmopathy. Study details: Peripheral blood was taken when the disease was first diagnosed, before any treatment began. Study results and limitations: A model built on 13 V-J features separated ophthalmopathy from stable hyperthyroidism.

Deletions cut 5 bases from V and 5 bases from J, with 15 bases between. CDR3 length: 14 amino acids. Germline values: CDR1 PRHDT, CDR2 FYEKMQ (reference sequence). This clonotype was found many times. The antigen remains unidentified. TCR beta CDR3 regions were amplified from RNA transcripts. A first-round RT-PCR of the TCR CDR3 used the HTBI primer set. MiXCR, run by TCRdb on the multiplex PCR reads, gives a single entry per CDR3 protein. The data show under 250,000 distinct CDR3 sequences, approximately 24% seen once. This sequence joins TRBV13 and TRBJ2-5; D perhaps matches TRBD2 (6 bases). The TCR sequence derives from a woman between 40 and 50 years old with Graves' ophthalmopathy. Sequences were obtained from blood. In nucleotides, the CDR3 is TGTGCCAGCAGCCCCTTCGCAGGGAGGGAGACCCAGTACTTC. It is translated as CASSPFAGRETQYF.